Shown below are 30 T cell receptor beta chains from a single sample sequenced in a study of blood T cell repertoires in COVID-19. This table comes from immunoSEQ multiplex PCR, and its TCRdb copy is limited to in-frame clones, with some not included. The sample contains just over 150,000 clones, approximately 87% of which appear only once. Sequencing was carried out using PBMCs or T cells enriched from blood (not recorded which). These receptors all come from a woman between 45 and 65 years old who had recovered from COVID-19.

The V and J genes are TRBV19 and TRBJ2-6, with unresolved D. The CDR3 has 15 residues. Germline CDR1 is LNHDA and CDR2 is SQIVND (reference sequence). Trimming removed 6 bases at V and 0 bases at J, with 9 bases between. The CDR3, as DNA: TGTGCCAGTAGGGTCCCCAGCTCTGGGGCCAACGTCCTGACTTTC. It yields the protein CASRVPSSGANVLTF.

V gene TRBV5-8 combines with J gene TRBJ2-3; 8 positions agree with TRBD2. Germline V lookup: CDR1 SGHTS, CDR2 YDEGEE. CDR3 length: 16 residues. Losses at the gene ends were 5 bases for V and 2 bases for J; bases not matched to a gene: 10. CDR3 in amino acids: CASRNLGGGFTDTQYF. CDR3 nucleotide sequence: TGTGCCAGCAGGAACTTGGGCGGGGGGTTCACAGATACGCAGTATTTT.

The genes are TRBV7-9 and TRBJ1-1; 8 nucleotides align to TRBD1. Germline CDR1 and CDR2: SEHNR and FQNEAQ (reference sequence). The CDR3 contains 15 residues. The V segment lost 2 bases and the J segment 4 bases; nucleotides outside the gene matches: 6. The CDR3 sequence: CASSLQGAQSTEAFF. The CDR3 DNA is TGTGCCAGCAGCTTACAGGGGGCGCAGAGCACTGAAGCTTTCTTT.

CDR3 in amino acids: CASRDGTEGSPLHF. Here the CDR3 DNA reads TGTGCCAGCCGAGACGGGACGGAGGGTTCACCCCTCCACTTT. This chain uses TRBV6-5 with TRBJ1-6; possible D gene TRBD1, 5 bases. This CDR3 is built from 14 residues. Germline assignment: CDR1 MNHEY and CDR2 SVGAGI. The V and J ends lost 8 bases and 9 bases respectively, with 17 bases between them.

In this sample, this clone turned up once. The J gene is TRBJ1-6, the V gene TRBV7-3, with 9 bases that match TRBD1. This CDR3 spans 18 amino acids. Germline V gives CDR1 SGHTA, CDR2 FQGTGA. The trim removed 2 bases at V and 9 bases at J, leaving 14 bases unmatched. DNA for the CDR3: TGTGCCAGCAGCTTACTGGGACAGGGCTACCCCGGAGGTTCACCCCTCCACTTT. Encoded protein: CASSLLGQGYPGGSPLHF.

This chain joins TRBV25-1 and TRBJ2-7; possibly TRBD1 for D (5 bases). The CDR3 runs to 15 residues. Trimming removed 3 bases at V and 2 bases at J, with 14 bases between. The germline V gene encodes CDR1 MGHDK and CDR2 SYGVNS. The CDR3 protein is CASSDEGAGTYEQYF. As DNA, the CDR3 is TGTGCCAGCAGTGACGAAGGGGCAGGGACCTACGAGCAGTACTTC.

The V and J genes are TRBV7-9 and TRBJ1-5, with 8 bases lining up with TRBD1. V was pared by 1 base and J by 2 bases, with 4 bases of the junction left unmatched. This CDR3 region has 16 residues. Germline V CDR1 and CDR2: SEHNR, FQNEAQ (reference sequence). CDR3 DNA sequence: TGTGCCAGCAGCTTAGGGACAGGGCTCGGCAATCAGCCCCAGCATTTT. This encodes CASSLGTGLGNQPQHF. Supplemented by reference TRBV7-9 and TRBJ1-5, the full variable domain reads DTGVSQNPRHKITKRGQNVTFRCDPISEHNRLYWYRQTLGQGPEFLTYFQNEAQLEKSRLLSDRFSAERPKGSFSTLEIQRTEQGDSAMYLCASSLGTGLGNQPQHFGDGTRLSIL.

This chain uses TRBV6-2 or TRBV6-3 with TRBJ2-2; 11 positions match TRBD2. Germline V lookup: CDR1 MNHEY, CDR2 SVGEGT. J gave up 4 bases and V 7 bases, and 11 bases lay outside the gene matches. The CDR3 runs to 17 residues. The CDR3 DNA reads as TGTGCCAGCACCCCTGTAGCGGGGGGGCGGCGCACCGGGGAGCTGTTTTTT. Protein: CASTPVAGGRRTGELFF.

The chain employs TRBV5-1 and TRBJ1-2; D gene unclear. CDR3 length equals 14 residues. Trimming removed 1 base at V and 3 bases at J, with 10 bases between. Germline-derived CDR1 and CDR2 are SGHRS and YFSETQ. The CDR3 coding sequence is TGCGCCAGCAGCTTGTCGACAAATTACTATGGCTACACCTTC. Its protein is CASSLSTNYYGYTF.

J is TRBJ2-7 and V is TRBV6-5, with a weak D call TRBD2 (5 bases). Germline assignment: CDR1 MNHEY and CDR2 SVGAGI. The V end was cut by 8 bases, the J end by 2 bases, with 13 bases between. The length of the CDR3 is 13 residues. The CDR3 coding sequence is TGTGCCAGCCCCCCCGACGGGGCCTACGAGCAGTACTTC. This sequence encodes CASPPDGAYEQYF.

This clone has only one observation. V and J are TRBV6-5 and TRBJ2-1; D possibly corresponds to TRBD1 (5 bases). V lost 5 bases and J 0 bases, leaving 11 bases between the germline ends. CDR3 length equals 15 residues. The germline V gene encodes CDR1 MNHEY and CDR2 SVGAGI. The CDR3 spells CASSPTASSYNEQFF. The CDR3 nucleotides read TGTGCCAGCAGTCCGACAGCGTCCTCCTACAATGAGCAGTTCTTC.

The chain recombines TRBV7-2 with TRBJ2-3, with D possibly being TRBD1 (6 bases). This CDR3 has 15 amino acids. Germline lookup yields CDR1 SGHTA and CDR2 FQGNSA. Trimming left V 1 base short and J 2 bases short, with 10 bases between. CDR3 sequence: CASSLGQGSTDTQYF. CDR3 coding DNA: TGTGCCAGCAGCTTAGGGCAGGGGTCCACAGATACGCAGTATTTT.

The gene calls are TRBV19 and TRBJ1-1, with D perhaps TRBD1 (5 bases). V lost 6 bases and J 6 bases, leaving 20 bases between the germline ends. Per the germline V gene, CDR1 is LNHDA and CDR2 is SQIVND (reference sequence). The CDR3 runs 15 residues. The CDR3 DNA follows: TGTGCCAGTAGCCACCGGGGCCTCGGGGGAGCTGAAGCTTTCTTT. Amino acid sequence: CASSHRGLGGAEAFF.

This clone was seen just once. This chain links TRBV14 with TRBJ1-2, with a weak D call TRBD1 (5 bases). The CDR3 has 15 amino acids. The germline CDR1 and CDR2 sequences are SGHDN and FVKESK. Between the trimmed V and J ends, which lost 2 bases and 5 bases, there was a span of 15 bases. CDR3 sequence (DNA): TGTGCCAGCAGCCAATATCAGGGATTATGGTATGGCTACACCTTC. Its translation: CASSQYQGLWYGYTF.

The chain uses TRBV6-6 and TRBJ2-5; D is uncertain. The CDR3 length is 15 residues. Germline CDR1 MNHNY, CDR2 SVGAGI (reference sequence). V lost 5 bases to trimming and J lost 6 bases, with 19 bases between them. The CDR3 here is CASSPNDARTKTQYF. The CDR3 nucleotides are TGTGCCAGCAGTCCTAATGATGCACGCACGAAGACCCAGTACTTC.

The chain carries TRBV7-7 and TRBJ2-5; tentative D call: TRBD1 (5 bases). The CDR3 consists of 14 residues. Germline loops: CDR1 SSHAT, CDR2 FNYEAQ (reference sequence). Trimming removed 1 base at V and 5 bases at J, with 11 bases between. In nucleotides, the CDR3 is TGTGCCAGCAGCTTAGGTGGATCAGGGGAGACCCAGTACTTC. Translated, it gives CASSLGGSGETQYF.

The genes are TRBV5-4 and TRBJ2-2; D is perhaps TRBD2 (6 bases). The CDR3 length is 16 residues. Germline CDR1 and CDR2: SGHNT and YYREEE (reference sequence). Trimming removed 1 base from V and 1 base from J, with 11 bases in between. Here the CDR3 reads CASSLTGTGNTGELFF. The CDR3 nucleotides are TGTGCCAGCAGCTTGACCGGGACTGGGAACACCGGGGAGCTGTTTTTT.

In nucleotides, the CDR3 is TGCAGTGCTAGTGAACTAGCGGAGTACGAGCAGTACTTC. It codes for CSASELAEYEQYF. This chain joins TRBV20-1 and TRBJ2-7; 8 positions match TRBD2. The V and J ends lost 3 bases and 4 bases, in that order; junction bases with no gene match: 5. The V gene's germline CDR1 is DFQATT and CDR2 SNEGSKA (reference sequence). The CDR3 length is 13 residues.

The chain couples TRBV29-1 to TRBJ2-6, with 8 bases matching TRBD1. CDR1 SQVTM and CDR2 ANQGSEA come from the germline V gene. V shed 6 bases, J shed 0 bases, and the junction held 10 bases outside the gene matches. CDR3 length equals 17 residues. CDR3 coding DNA: TGCAGCGTCCTGAGCCGGGACAGGACCTCTGGGGCCAACGTCCTGACTTTC. Translating it yields CSVLSRDRTSGANVLTF. Combining the CDR3 with reference TRBV29-1 and TRBJ2-6 gives the whole variable domain SAVISQKPSRDICQRGTSLTIQCQVDSQVTMMFWYRQQPGQSLTLIATANQGSEATYESGFVIDKFPISRPNLTFSTLTVSNMSPEDSSIYLCSVLSRDRTSGANVLTFGAGSRLTVL.

The V gene is TRBV29-1, the J gene TRBJ2-5; D gene uncertain. There are 10 residues in the CDR3. V lost 2 bases to trimming and J lost 5 bases, with 3 bases between them. Germline CDR1 SQVTM, CDR2 ANQGSEA. As DNA, the CDR3 is TGCAGCGTTGAATATGAGACCCAGTACTTC. It yields the protein CSVEYETQYF.

The chain uses TRBV18 and TRBJ1-6; TRBD1 is a possible D gene (6 bases). This CDR3 has 14 residues. V lost 1 base and J 8 bases, leaving 9 bases between the germline ends. CDR1 and CDR2 from the germline V gene are KGHSH and LQKENI. The CDR3: CASSPQGEHSPLHF. CDR3 bases: TGTGCCAGCTCACCACAGGGGGAACATTCACCCCTCCACTTT.

This rearrangement joins TRBV4-2 to TRBJ2-1, with TRBD2 identical over 9 bases. Germline CDR1 LGHNA, CDR2 YNFKEQ. V was clipped by 1 base and J by 7 bases; unmatched bases: 8. CDR3 size: 16 residues. In DNA form, the CDR3 reads TGTGCCAGCAGCCAAGTCCTGGCGGGGGGGGAAAATGAGCAGTTCTTC. This translates into CASSQVLAGGENEQFF.

The chain recombines TRBV6-4 with TRBJ1-2; 7 bases are a match to TRBD1. V lost 2 bases, J lost 8 bases, and 5 bases stayed unmatched. From germline, CDR1 is MRHNA and CDR2 SNTAGT. This CDR3 region has 13 residues. The CDR3, as DNA: TGTGCCAGCAGTGACGGAGGGGGCGTAGGCTACACCTTC. Translating it yields CASSDGGGVGYTF.

V and J are TRBV11-2 and TRBJ2-4; possible D gene TRBD1, 6 bases. Trimming took off 7 bases at V and 1 base at J, with 14 bases between the two ends. This CDR3 is 15 amino acids long. Per the germline V gene, CDR1 is SGHAT and CDR2 is FQNNGV. CDR3 amino acids: CASTGERGAKNIQYF. As DNA, the CDR3 is TGTGCCAGCACCGGAGAGAGGGGGGCCAAAAACATTCAGTACTTC.

J is TRBJ2-7 and V is TRBV27; D may be TRBD2 (5 bases). Trimming took off 5 bases at V and 6 bases at J, with 14 bases between the two ends. Germline-derived CDR1 and CDR2 are MNHEY and SMNVEV (reference sequence). The length of the CDR3 is 13 residues. The CDR3 bases are TGTGCCAGCAGTCCGAATCGGGGTGGCGAGCAGTACTTC. Its protein product is CASSPNRGGEQYF.

The sample holds a few counts of this clone. The chain joins TRBV24-1 to TRBJ2-1; 7 positions match TRBD1. The CDR3 contains 15 residues. V shed 1 base, J shed 8 bases, and the junction held 7 bases outside the gene matches. Germline V gene data show CDR1 as KGHDR and CDR2 as SFDVKD. CDR3 residues: CATSDLKDRMDEQFF. The CDR3 nucleotides are TGTGCCACCAGTGATTTAAAGGACAGGATGGATGAGCAGTTCTTC.

This clone has just a few counts. The chain recombines TRBV1 with TRBJ1-5; TRBD1, the table's D call, was not compared with the DNA. TRBV1 is annotated as a pseudogene. The CDR3 extends over 13 amino acids. The CDR3 loop is CTSSRHTGQPQHF. The CDR3 nucleotides are TGCACCAGCAGCCGTCACACAGGACAGCCCCAGCATTTT.

The chain recombines TRBV19 with TRBJ2-2; D perhaps matches TRBD2 (5 bases). The CDR3 covers 20 residues. V shed 4 bases and J shed 5 bases, with 29 bases lying between them. Germline CDR1 is LNHDA and CDR2 is SQIVND (reference sequence). This CDR3 is CASSTRIQDRRWERTGELFF. In nucleotides, the CDR3 is TGTGCCAGTAGTACCCGTATACAAGACCGACGGTGGGAGAGAACCGGGGAGCTGTTTTTT.

This sequence joins TRBV6-2 or TRBV6-3 and TRBJ2-7; 7 bases match TRBD1. Germline V gene lookup returns CDR1 MNHEY and CDR2 SVGEGT. The CDR3 is made up of 13 amino acids. Germline trimming cut 4 bases from V and 2 bases from J; bases unmatched to any gene: 2. The CDR3: CASSFGTAYEQYF. The CDR3 DNA reads as TGTGCCAGCAGTTTCGGGACAGCCTACGAGCAGTACTTC.

The chain employs TRBV19 and TRBJ2-2; a possible D gene is TRBD2 (6 bases). Germline values: CDR1 LNHDA, CDR2 SQIVND (reference sequence). V was shortened by 5 bases and J by 1 base, with 11 bases between the two germline ends. The CDR3 has 15 amino acids. The CDR3 loop is CASSFGTENTGELFF. The CDR3 region has the DNA TGTGCCAGTAGTTTCGGGACTGAGAACACCGGGGAGCTGTTTTTT.